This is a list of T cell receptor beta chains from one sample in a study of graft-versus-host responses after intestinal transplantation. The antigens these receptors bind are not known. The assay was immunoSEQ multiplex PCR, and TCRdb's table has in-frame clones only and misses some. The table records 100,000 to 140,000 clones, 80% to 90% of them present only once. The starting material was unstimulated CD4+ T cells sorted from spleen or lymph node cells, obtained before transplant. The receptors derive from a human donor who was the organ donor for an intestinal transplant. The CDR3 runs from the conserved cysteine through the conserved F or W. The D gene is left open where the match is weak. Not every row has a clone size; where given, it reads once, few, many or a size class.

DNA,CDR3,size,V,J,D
TGTGCCAGTAGTCCTTGGTCGGGACAGCTCTATGGCTACACCTTC,CASSPWSGQLYGYTF,-,TRBV19,TRBJ1-2,TRBD1
TGTGCCAGCAGCTTGCCCGGGACTGAAGCTTTCTTT,CASSLPGTEAFF,-,TRBV5-6,TRBJ1-1,-
TGTGCCAGCAGTGACAACAGGGCAATAGGGATTGATCAGCCCCAGCATTTT,CASSDNRAIGIDQPQHF,-,TRBV6-1,TRBJ1-5,-
TGTGCTAGTGGTCCGGGACACCAGCGGGGGACGAGCTCCTACAATGAGCAGTTCTTC,CASGPGHQRGTSSYNEQFF,-,TRBV12-5,TRBJ2-1,TRBD2
TGTGCCAGCAGCTGGACTAGCGGGGACCAAGAGACCCAGTACTTC,CASSWTSGDQETQYF,-,TRBV7-2,TRBJ2-5,TRBD2
TGTGCCAGCAGTGATGGGTTGGGGGCCTCCTACGAGCAGTACTTC,CASSDGLGASYEQYF,-,TRBV6-1,TRBJ2-7,-
TGTGCCAGCAGCTTAGAAGGGACCGACCGCAGTCAGCCCCAGCATTTT,CASSLEGTDRSQPQHF,few,TRBV7-2,TRBJ1-5,-
TGTGCCATCGCAGGGGGGATCGACGAGCAGTACTTC,CAIAGGIDEQYF,-,TRBV2,TRBJ2-7,-
TGTGCCAGCAGCTTAGACAGGGGCAATCAGCCCCAGCATTTT,CASSLDRGNQPQHF,once,TRBV7-9,TRBJ1-5,-
TGTGCCTGGAGTCAGGGGAATGAAAAACTGTTTTTT,CAWSQGNEKLFF,-,TRBV30,TRBJ1-4,-
TGTGCCAGCGTCGGGAACACTGAAGCTTTCTTT,CASVGNTEAFF,-,TRBV9,TRBJ1-1,-
TGTGCCAGCAGCCTTAGAAACCCTGGAAACACCATATATTTT,CASSLRNPGNTIYF,-,TRBV7-9,TRBJ1-3,-
TGTGCTAGTGGTTTGTACCGAAACTATGGCTACACCTTC,CASGLYRNYGYTF,-,TRBV12-5,TRBJ1-2,-
TGTGCCAGCAGCTCCTCCCCCCGAAACACTGAAGCTTTCTTT,CASSSSPRNTEAFF,-,TRBV9,TRBJ1-1,-
TGTGCCAGCAGCTTGTGGGGCGGGAGGAACGAGCAGTACTTC,CASSLWGGRNEQYF,once,TRBV5-5,TRBJ2-7,TRBD2
TGCGCCAGCAGGGAAGGGACGGTGAGACTTGCAACTAATGAAAAACTGTTTTTT,CASREGTVRLATNEKLFF,once,TRBV5-1,TRBJ1-4,-
TGTGCCAGCAGCCAACGTTCTAGCGGGAGACATGGGACCCAGTACTTC,CASSQRSSGRHGTQYF,-,TRBV5-4,TRBJ2-5,TRBD2
TGTGCCAGCAAAAGACAGGGGGGAGGAGAGACCCAGTACTTC,CASKRQGGGETQYF,-,TRBV27,TRBJ2-5,TRBD1
TGTGCCAGCAGTAGGGACAACCGGGGAACTAATGAAAAACTGTTTTTT,CASSRDNRGTNEKLFF,-,TRBV27,TRBJ1-4,-
TGTGCCAGCAGTTACACGACAGGGGACGACACTGAAGCTTTCTTT,CASSYTTGDDTEAFF,few,TRBV6-5,TRBJ1-1,TRBD1
TGCGCCAGCAGCCAAGGGCGGACAGGGGTAATGAACACTGAAGCTTTCTTT,CASSQGRTGVMNTEAFF,-,TRBV4-1,TRBJ1-1,TRBD1
TGTGCTAGTGGTTTATTGCCAGGGGCTGAAGCTTTCTTT,CASGLLPGAEAFF,-,TRBV12-5,TRBJ1-1,-
TGTGCCAGCAGCCCGCTGTCTGCCGACGAGCAGTACTTC,CASSPLSADEQYF,-,TRBV14,TRBJ2-7,-
TGTGCCAGCAGCGTAGTTAGGCGATACTCTGGAAACACCATATATTTT,CASSVVRRYSGNTIYF,-,TRBV9,TRBJ1-3,-
TGTGCCAGTAGTAGCGGGGCCTCCTACGAGCAGTACTTC,CASSSGASYEQYF,few,TRBV19,TRBJ2-7,-
TGTGCCACTCGTGACTTTGGGGGCGGCGATTACGAGCAGTACTTC,CATRDFGGGDYEQYF,-,TRBV6-1,TRBJ2-7,-
TGTGCCAGCAGCTTAGCCGCTGGAAACACCATATATTTT,CASSLAAGNTIYF,few,TRBV7-7,TRBJ1-3,-
TGTGCCAGCACCCCGGACAGGGCCTCGAGCTCCTACGAGCAGTACTTC,CASTPDRASSSYEQYF,-,TRBV27,TRBJ2-7,TRBD1
TGTGCCATCAATACTAGCGGGAGGCGTAGTTTCGATGAGCAGTTCTTC,CAINTSGRRSFDEQFF,-,TRBV10-3,TRBJ2-1,TRBD2
TGTGCCAGCAGTGAAGTCGACAGGAACACTGAAGCTTTCTTT,CASSEVDRNTEAFF,-,TRBV6-1,TRBJ1-1,-
TGTGCCAGCAGCATATCGCGATATCGGAGCACAGATACGCAGTATTTT,CASSISRYRSTDTQYF,-,TRBV5-5,TRBJ2-3,-
TGTGCCAGCAGCTTACAGAACACTGAAGCTTTCTTT,CASSLQNTEAFF,few,TRBV7-2,TRBJ1-1,-
TGTGCCAGCAGCTTAGAGGTACGGGGGCCCTACGAGCAGTACTTC,CASSLEVRGPYEQYF,-,TRBV7-2,TRBJ2-7,-
TGTGCCAGCAGGGGACAGACGAACACCGGGGAGCTGTTTTTT,CASRGQTNTGELFF,few,TRBV2,TRBJ2-2,TRBD1
TGTGCCAGCAGTTTCCTGGACGGTGGGGCCAACGTCCTGACTTTC,CASSFLDGGANVLTF,-,TRBV11-3,TRBJ2-6,-
TGTGCCAGCAGTTCAGCGACAGTGAACACTGAAGCTTTCTTT,CASSSATVNTEAFF,-,TRBV28,TRBJ1-1,-
TGCGCCAGCAGCTTGGAAGCTAACTATGGCTACACCTTC,CASSLEANYGYTF,-,TRBV5-1,TRBJ1-2,-
TGTGCCAGCAGCCGAAAACCGACCCAGGGCGGGGGGGCCCTTATCGATGAGCAGTTCTTC,CASSRKPTQGGGALIDEQFF,-,TRBV4-2,TRBJ2-1,TRBD2
TGTGCCAGCAGCGGGGTAGCGGGGGACTACAATGAGCAGTTCTTC,CASSGVAGDYNEQFF,once,TRBV9,TRBJ2-1,TRBD2
TGTGCCAGCAGTCCAACAGGGACAGTCTACGAGCAGTACTTC,CASSPTGTVYEQYF,-,TRBV6-5,TRBJ2-7,TRBD1
TGCGCCAGCAGCCAAAGGGAGACCGGGACAGGGTCAGTTAGCAATCAGCCCCAGCATTTT,CASSQRETGTGSVSNQPQHF,-,TRBV4-1,TRBJ1-5,TRBD1